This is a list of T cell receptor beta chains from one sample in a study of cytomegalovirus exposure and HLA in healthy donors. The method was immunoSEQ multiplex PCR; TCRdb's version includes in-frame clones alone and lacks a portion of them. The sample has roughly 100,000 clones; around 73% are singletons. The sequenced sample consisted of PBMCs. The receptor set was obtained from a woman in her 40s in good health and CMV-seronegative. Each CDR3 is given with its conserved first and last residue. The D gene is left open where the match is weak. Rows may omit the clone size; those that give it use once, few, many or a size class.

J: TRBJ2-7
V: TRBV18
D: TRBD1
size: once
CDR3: CASSLFSGTAYEQYF
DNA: TGTGCCAGCTCACTATTCTCCGGGACAGCCTACGAGCAGTACTTC

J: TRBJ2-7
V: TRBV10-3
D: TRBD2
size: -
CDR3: CATFSTSGNSSYEQYF
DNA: TGTGCCACCTTCTCGACTAGCGGCAACTCCTCTTATGAGCAGTACTTC

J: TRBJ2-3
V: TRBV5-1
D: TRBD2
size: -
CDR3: CASSLRGLAGDTQYF
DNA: TGCGCCAGCAGCTTGAGGGGACTAGCGGGAGATACGCAGTATTTT

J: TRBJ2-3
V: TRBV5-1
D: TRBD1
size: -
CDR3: CASSWGQGGTDTQYF
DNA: TGCGCCAGCAGCTGGGGACAGGGCGGCACAGATACGCAGTATTTT

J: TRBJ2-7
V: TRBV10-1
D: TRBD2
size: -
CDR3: CASSESLAGASHEQYF
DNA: TGCGCCAGCAGTGAGAGTTTAGCGGGAGCTTCCCACGAGCAGTACTTC

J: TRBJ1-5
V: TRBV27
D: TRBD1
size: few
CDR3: CASSLTTGSNQPQHF
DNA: TGTGCCAGCAGTTTAACGACAGGGAGTAATCAGCCCCAGCATTTT

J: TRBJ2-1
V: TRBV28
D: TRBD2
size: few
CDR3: CASSLPSGAYNEQFF
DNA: TGTGCCAGCAGTTTGCCTAGCGGGGCCTACAATGAGCAGTTCTTC

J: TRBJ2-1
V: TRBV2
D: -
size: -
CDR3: CASSELRGGSVEQFF
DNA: TGTGCCAGCAGTGAACTAAGGGGCGGAAGCGTAGAGCAGTTCTTC

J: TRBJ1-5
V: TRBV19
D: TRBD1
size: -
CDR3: CASSQTTTGIGNQPQHF
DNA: TGTGCCAGTAGCCAAACGACGACAGGGATCGGCAATCAGCCCCAGCATTTT

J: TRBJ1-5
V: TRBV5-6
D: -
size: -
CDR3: CASSFRGNRNQPQHF
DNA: TGTGCCAGCAGCTTCAGGGGAAATCGCAATCAGCCCCAGCATTTT

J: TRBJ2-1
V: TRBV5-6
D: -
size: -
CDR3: CASSWTHREQFF
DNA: TGTGCCAGCAGCTGGACACACCGTGAGCAGTTCTTC

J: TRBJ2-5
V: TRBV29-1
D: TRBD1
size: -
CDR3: CSVEKGQRSSETQYF
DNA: TGCAGCGTTGAGAAGGGACAGCGAAGTTCGGAGACCCAGTACTTC

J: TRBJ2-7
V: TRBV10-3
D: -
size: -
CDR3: CAISESRGQGTLYYEQYF
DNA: TGTGCCATCAGTGAGTCAAGAGGGCAGGGGACCCTTTACTACGAGCAGTACTTC

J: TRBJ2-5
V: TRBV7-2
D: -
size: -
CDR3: CASSLDRVTETQYF
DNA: TGTGCCAGCAGCTTAGACAGGGTCACAGAGACCCAGTACTTC

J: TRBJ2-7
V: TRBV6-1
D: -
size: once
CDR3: CASSERGPYEQYF
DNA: TGTGCCAGCAGCGAGAGAGGGCCTTACGAGCAGTACTTC

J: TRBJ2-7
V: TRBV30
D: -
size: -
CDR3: CAWSVQVYEQYF
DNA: TGTGCCTGGAGTGTACAGGTCTACGAGCAGTACTTC

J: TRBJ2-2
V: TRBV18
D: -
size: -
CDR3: CASSRVEDTGELFF
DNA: TGTGCCAGCTCACGGGTCGAGGATACCGGGGAGCTGTTTTTT

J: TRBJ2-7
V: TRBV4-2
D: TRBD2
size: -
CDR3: CASSQASGRASYEQYF
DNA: TGTGCCAGCAGCCAGGCTAGCGGGAGAGCTTCCTACGAGCAGTACTTC

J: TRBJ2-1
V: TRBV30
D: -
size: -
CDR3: CAWSVRVGSEQFF
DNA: TGTGCCTGGAGTGTACGGGTCGGGAGTGAGCAGTTCTTC

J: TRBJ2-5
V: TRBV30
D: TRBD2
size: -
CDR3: CAWSVKNAGGRGTQYF
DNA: TGTGCCTGGAGTGTAAAGAATGCGGGAGGGAGGGGGACCCAGTACTTC

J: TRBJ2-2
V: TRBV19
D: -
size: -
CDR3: CASTLAGINTGELFF
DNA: TGTGCCAGTACCCTGGCAGGGATAAACACCGGGGAGCTGTTTTTT

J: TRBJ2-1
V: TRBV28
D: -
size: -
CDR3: CASSLAGNPYNEQFF
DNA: TGTGCCAGCAGTTTAGCGGGGAACCCCTACAATGAGCAGTTCTTC

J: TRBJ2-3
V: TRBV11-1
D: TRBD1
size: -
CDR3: CASSLEQGSSTDTQYF
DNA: TGTGCCAGCAGCTTAGAACAGGGGAGTAGCACAGATACGCAGTATTTT